This entry describes one T cell receptor beta chain. Generated by immunoSEQ multiplex PCR, the TCRdb table keeps only in-frame clones and is missing some. The sample shows almost 70,000 clones, 88% of them seen only once. In germline, CDR1 is SGHTA, CDR2 FQGNSA. Trimming took 3 bases from V and 1 from J, leaving 7 bases between them. The CDR3 loop spans 14 amino acids. These data are taken from a study of technical replicates of blood from a few donors. Sample: PBMCs. This TCR was recovered from a human donor in good health. Some clones in this sample may be carry-over from other donors' samples. J is TRBJ2-1 and V is TRBV7-2; a possible D gene is TRBD1 (5 bases). CDR3 bases: TGTGCCAGCAGCTTGACAGATTCCTACAATGAGCAGTTCTTC. This gives the protein CASSLTDSYNEQFF.